The 18 T cell receptor beta chains listed next were all sequenced from one sample in a study of CD8 T cells in Susac syndrome (dated 2019 in TCRdb). Library preparation employed the immunoSEQ multiplex PCR assay. RNA was extracted using the RNeasy kit, and roughly 0.5 to 1 microgram was reverse transcribed with random hexamers. Using fastp trimming at Q25 and MiXCR clonotype assembly, TCRdb reanalyzed the public sequencing data and kept in-frame beta chains. Every entry covers one CDR3 protein and lists the most common genes and DNA from its rows. The sample data list some 180,000 distinct CDR3 sequences, and 91% of these were observed just once. In total, the top ten clones hold approximately 0.09% of the sample. The sequenced material came from CD4+ T cells from PBMCs. All receptors derive from a human donor with Susac syndrome.

The chain combines TRBV20-1 with TRBJ2-1, with D possibly TRBD2 on 5 matching bases. CDR1 DFQATT and CDR2 SNEGSKA come from the germline V gene (reference sequence). The CDR3 is made up of 14 amino acids. The V end was cut by 7 bases, the J end by 2 bases, with 15 bases between. The CDR3 here is CSVRLAGAYNEQFF. The CDR3 DNA follows: TGCAGTGTCAGGCTAGCCGGTGCCTACAATGAGCAGTTCTTC.

This clonotype was detected once. One junction end does not reproduce the germline sequence, and a read error may be involved. The J gene is TRBJ1-4, the V gene TRBV7-8, with no clear D. Looked up from germline, CDR1 is SGHVS and CDR2 is FQNEAQ. The CDR3 is 14 amino acids. The CDR3, as DNA: TGTGCCAGCAGCGTATCGATATCTAATGAGAAACTGTTTTTT. It yields the protein CASSVSISNEKLFF. The variable domain in full, with the rest retrieved from reference TRBV7-8 and TRBJ1-4, is GAGVSQSPRYKVAKRGQDVALRCDPISGHVSLFWYQQALGQGPEFLTYFQNEAQLDKSGLPSDRFFAERPEGSVSTLKIQRTQQEDSAVYLCASSVSISNEKLFFGSGTQLSVL.

This clonotype showed up just once. The chain carries TRBV3-1 and TRBJ1-1, with TRBD1 matching 7 bases. CDR3 length equals 16 residues. Trimming at V came to 2 bases and at J to 1 base, leaving 7 bases not matched to a gene. Germline lookup yields CDR1 LGHDT and CDR2 YNNKEL (reference sequence). CDR3 nucleotide sequence: TGTGCCAGCAGCCAACTACCCGGGACAGCGAACACTGAAGCTTTCTTT. This gives the protein CASSQLPGTANTEAFF.

J is TRBJ2-7 and V is TRBV2, with D perhaps being TRBD1 or TRBD2 (5 bases each). V was clipped by 7 bases and J by 0 bases, with 7 bases between them. This CDR3 region has 12 residues. Germline values: CDR1 SNHLY, CDR2 FYNNEI. In DNA, the CDR3 is TGTGCCAGCACGAGGGGCTCCTACGAGCAGTACTTC. This encodes CASTRGSYEQYF. Filled out from reference TRBV2 and TRBJ2-7, the complete variable domain reads EPEVTQTPSHQVTQMGQEVILRCVPISNHLYFYWYRQILGQKVEFLVSFYNNEISEKSEIFDDQFSVERPDGSNFTLKIRSTKLEDSAMYFCASTRGSYEQYFGPGTRLTVT.

The J gene is TRBJ1-2, the V gene TRBV28; D call uncertain. This CDR3 region has 16 residues. Germline V gene lookup returns CDR1 MDHEN and CDR2 SYDVKM. Trimming removed 2 bases at V and 6 bases at J, with 19 bases between. The CDR3 loop reads CASSLPYSAGKDGYTF. CDR3 bases: TGTGCCAGCAGTTTACCATACTCAGCCGGGAAGGATGGCTACACCTTC.

In its sample, this clonotype was seen a few times. This chain uses TRBV20-1 with TRBJ2-2; the D is unclear. CDR3 length: 14 amino acids. Germline values: CDR1 DFQATT, CDR2 SNEGSKA (reference sequence). Trimming stripped 4 bases from V and 5 bases from J, with 14 bases between. CDR3: CSAKGPRWTGELFF. The CDR3 DNA follows: TGCAGTGCTAAAGGACCCCGGTGGACCGGGGAGCTGTTTTTT.

The gene calls are TRBV28 and TRBJ1-1, with D hard to call. Germline-derived CDR1 and CDR2 are MDHEN and SYDVKM. The CDR3 length is 13 residues. V was shortened by 3 bases and J by 6 bases, with 11 bases between the two germline ends. This CDR3 reads CASSFSFTAEAFF. CDR3 bases: TGTGCCAGCAGTTTTTCCTTTACCGCTGAAGCTTTCTTT.

The gene calls are TRBV7-9 and TRBJ2-7; D is perhaps TRBD1 or TRBD2 (7 bases each). Germline V gene lookup returns CDR1 SEHNR and CDR2 FQNEAQ (reference sequence). The CDR3 is 13 amino acids. The V gene lost 5 bases and the J gene lost 6 bases, with 14 bases spanning the gap. CDR3 sequence: CASSNRGGGEQYF. As DNA, the CDR3 is TGTGCCAGCAGCAACAGGGGCGGGGGCGAGCAGTACTTC. The entire variable domain, with the rest obtained from reference TRBV7-9 and TRBJ2-7, is as follows: DTGVSQNPRHKITKRGQNVTFRCDPISEHNRLYWYRQTLGQGPEFLTYFQNEAQLEKSRLLSDRFSAERPKGSFSTLEIQRTEQGDSAMYLCASSNRGGGEQYFGPGTRLTVT.

This clonotype has just one count. The chain carries TRBV9 and TRBJ1-2; maybe TRBD1 (5 bases). The CDR3 has 16 amino acids. Trimming took 4 bases from V and 0 from J, leaving 16 bases between them. CDR1 and CDR2 (germline): SGDLS, YYNGEE. The CDR3 DNA is TGTGCCAGCAGCCCGTTGACAGTCGTCGCTAACTATGGCTACACCTTC. Translating it yields CASSPLTVVANYGYTF. The full variable domain, completed using reference TRBV9 and TRBJ1-2, is DSGVTQTPKHLITATGQRVTLRCSPRSGDLSVYWYQQSLDQGLQFLIQYYNGEERAKGNILERFSAQQFPDLHSELNLSSLELGDSALYFCASSPLTVVANYGYTFGSGTRLTVV.

This clonotype has just a few counts. The V call is TRBV12-3 or TRBV12-4, the J call TRBJ2-5; either TRBD1 or TRBD2 may fit D (7 bases each). The V and J ends lost 3 bases and 5 bases respectively, with 13 bases between them. The CDR3 spans 14 residues. CDR3 DNA sequence: TGTGCCAGCAGTTTCAGACAGGGAGGGGAGACCCAGTACTTC. This sequence encodes CASSFRQGGETQYF.

J is TRBJ2-2 and V is TRBV20-1, with TRBD1 matching over 8 bases. J gave up 4 bases and V 5 bases, and 6 bases lay outside the gene matches. Germline CDR1 reads DFQATT; CDR2 reads SNEGSKA (reference sequence). The CDR3 runs to 14 residues. The chain's CDR3 is CSASATGVTGELFF. CDR3 nucleotide sequence: TGCAGTGCTTCTGCGACAGGGGTCACCGGGGAGCTGTTTTTT.

The V call is TRBV6-1, the J call TRBJ1-2; D is perhaps TRBD1 (5 bases). The CDR3 extends over 15 amino acids. CDR1 and CDR2 (germline): MNHNS, SASEGT. Trimming took off 1 base at V and 1 base at J, with 10 bases between the two ends. This chain's CDR3 is CASSEEKGLNYGYTF. CDR3 nucleotides: TGTGCCAGCAGTGAAGAAAAGGGACTTAACTATGGCTACACCTTC.

The DNA of the CDR3 is TGCAGTGCTCGGCCAGGGGCAGATACGCAGTATTTT. Protein: CSARPGADTQYF. The rearrangement links TRBV20-1 to TRBJ2-3, with D perhaps matching TRBD1 (6 bases). The CDR3 sequence is 12 residues long. Trimming left V 5 bases short and J 4 bases short, with 10 bases between. Germline CDR1 reads DFQATT; CDR2 reads SNEGSKA (reference sequence).

This chain joins TRBV6-1 and TRBJ2-5; D is uncertain. Germline values: CDR1 MNHNS, CDR2 SASEGT. Deletions cut 5 bases from V and 3 bases from J, with 10 bases between. This CDR3 is built from 13 residues. CDR3 protein: CASSRLGKETQYF. CDR3 nucleotides: TGTGCCAGCAGTAGGTTGGGTAAAGAGACCCAGTACTTC.

The genes are TRBV2 and TRBJ2-3, with TRBD1 identical over 9 bases. The CDR3 has 14 amino acids. J gave up 6 bases and V 5 bases, and 6 bases lay outside the gene matches. CDR1 is SNHLY, CDR2 FYNNEI, per germline. The CDR3 spells CASSRQGVFDTQYF. DNA for the CDR3: TGTGCCAGCAGTCGACAGGGGGTTTTTGATACGCAGTATTTT.

This clonotype appeared a single time. The rearrangement links TRBV3-1 to TRBJ2-7; D is perhaps TRBD2 (5 bases). Trimming cost V 4 bases and J 3 bases, with 13 bases left between them. This CDR3 region has 14 residues. From germline, CDR1 is LGHDT and CDR2 YNNKEL (reference sequence). The DNA for the CDR3 is TGTGCCAGCAGCCCCGGAAGACTAAACTACGAGCAGTACTTC. It encodes CASSPGRLNYEQYF.

This chain connects TRBV20-1 to TRBJ1-5; D gene unclear. Trimming took 0 bases from V and 7 from J, leaving 13 bases between them. Germline-derived CDR1 and CDR2 are DFQATT and SNEGSKA (reference sequence). The CDR3 covers 14 residues. CDR3 nucleotides: TGCAGTGCTAGAGAGGAGGCAGGCCTCCAGCCCCAGCATTTT. This sequence encodes CSAREEAGLQPQHF.

The V gene is TRBV7-2, the J gene TRBJ1-3, with unresolved D. The V end was cut by 1 base, the J end by 2 bases, with 9 bases between. The germline CDR1 and CDR2 sequences are SGHTA and FQGNSA. This CDR3 spans 15 amino acids. This CDR3 reads CASSLEAAAGNTIYF. CDR3 nucleotides: TGTGCCAGCAGCTTAGAGGCAGCGGCTGGAAACACCATATATTTT.